These T cell receptor beta chains were read from a single sample in a study of CXCR3-negative and CXCR3-positive naive CD8 T cells. TCRdb re-called the 5' RACE reads and catalogs CDR3 proteins one per entry, DNA excluded. The repertoire table contains around 60,000 distinct CDR3 sequences. The sequenced sample was naive CXCR3+ CD8+ T cells from blood. These TCRs come from a human donor in good health. Some clones in this sample may be carry-over from other donors' samples. Each CDR3 is given with its conserved first and last residue.

TRBV7-7	TRBJ2-5	CASSLNERGLQETQYF
TRBV10-3	TRBJ2-7	CAISESPSGAPHEQYF
TRBV7-9	TRBJ2-1	CASSSGQALNEQFF
TRBV27	TRBJ2-7	CASSPYPLSYEQYF
TRBV14	TRBJ2-1	CASSQGTGLAFYNEQFF
TRBV7-3	TRBJ2-6	CASSLMGSGANVLTF
TRBV7-8	TRBJ1-1	CASSLRGRDTEAFF
TRBV21-1	TRBJ1-1	CASSKKSDGTLNTEAFF
TRBV27	TRBJ2-7	CASSAIDGMPGEQYF
TRBV7-9	TRBJ2-1	CASSLAGGHGDEQFF
TRBV20-1	TRBJ1-5	CSARARIGSSQPQHF
TRBV7-9	TRBJ1-1	CASSSTRQGNTEAFF
TRBV20-1	TRBJ2-1	CSARWGNEQFF
TRBV29-1	TRBJ2-2	CSVWTSGGELFF
TRBV7-3	TRBJ2-5	CASSLSGSSETQYF
TRBV7-3	TRBJ1-2	CASSSTGGGNYVYTF